This T cell receptor beta chain was recovered during a study of T cell responses to AZD1222 COVID-19 vaccine. Germline assignment: CDR1 MNHEY and CDR2 SVGAGI. V trimming: 5 bases; J trimming: 4 bases; junction bases outside the gene matches: 6. CDR3 length: 14 amino acids. Profiled with immunoSEQ multiplex PCR; TCRdb holds only in-frame clones, not every one. The sample consists of 75,000 to 85,000 clones, 70% to 80% of them appearing once. The gene calls are TRBV6-5 and TRBJ2-3; 7 nucleotides match TRBD1. The material sequenced was peripheral blood, taken 28 days after the second dose of the MenACWY control vaccine. The sequence was obtained from an adult who received the MenACWY meningococcal vaccine as a control. Here the CDR3 DNA reads TGTGCCAGCAGTACAGGGGACCAAGCAGATACGCAGTATTTT. Amino acids: CASSTGDQADTQYF.